Below are 20 T cell receptor beta chains sequenced from a single sample in a study of PD-L1 blockade in urothelial cancer. Time point reported: peripheral blood 6 weeks after treatment start. TCRdb keeps only in-frame clones here, not all; method: immunoSEQ multiplex PCR. The sample has more than 95,000 clones, around 89% seen once. The sample consisted of PBMCs, taken around atezolizumab (anti-PD-L1) treatment. The receptor source for this set is a man in his fifties or sixties with urothelial cancer.

The rearrangement uses TRBV4-3 and TRBJ1-3, with D possibly being TRBD1 (5 bases). Germline CDR1 reads LGHNA; CDR2 reads YSLEER. The CDR3 has 16 residues. V dropped 3 bases and J dropped 0 bases, with 12 bases sitting between them. The CDR3 coding sequence is TGCGCCAGCAGCCATCAGGGTAGCCCCTCTGGAAACACCATATATTTT. This codes for CASSHQGSPSGNTIYF.

This rearrangement joins TRBV19 to TRBJ2-2; D is possibly TRBD2 (5 bases). This CDR3 has 16 residues. CDR1 is LNHDA, CDR2 SQIVND, per germline (reference sequence). The ends were cut back, 1 base at V and 0 bases at J, with 9 bases in the middle. DNA of the CDR3: TGTGCCAGTAGTATAGTCGGTAGCGCGAACACCGGGGAGCTGTTTTTT. Encoded protein: CASSIVGSANTGELFF.

The chain has TRBV5-1 and TRBJ2-3; D might be TRBD1 (6 bases). The ends were cut back, 2 bases at V and 5 bases at J, with 15 bases in the middle. The CDR3 covers 15 residues. Germline-derived CDR1 and CDR2 are SGHRS and YFSETQ. The chain's CDR3 is CASSLSVGARDTQYF. The DNA of the CDR3 is TGCGCCAGCAGCTTATCGGTGGGGGCCCGAGATACGCAGTATTTT.

V is TRBV7-6 and J is TRBJ2-3, with D possibly being TRBD1 (6 bases). Trimming took 5 bases from V and 0 from J, leaving 27 bases between them. The CDR3 runs 20 residues. The germline gives CDR1 SGHVS, CDR2 FNYEAQ. In nucleotides, the CDR3 is TGTGCCAGCAGCGCCACTCCGCTGACAGGCGCCTCTGCTAGCACAGATACGCAGTATTTT. This encodes CASSATPLTGASASTDTQYF.

The CDR3 nucleotides are TGTGCCAGCAGCCATGGACAGGGAGACGCCGGGGAGCTGTTTTTT. This sequence encodes CASSHGQGDAGELFF. This chain joins TRBV7-9 and TRBJ2-2; TRBD1 matches 8 bases. This CDR3 is 15 amino acids long. The V and J ends lost 5 bases and 6 bases, in that order; junction bases with no gene match: 8. In germline, CDR1 is SEHNR, CDR2 FQNEAQ (reference sequence). Supplemented by reference TRBV7-9 and TRBJ2-2, the full variable domain reads DTGVSQNPRHKITKRGQNVTFRCDPISEHNRLYWYRQTLGQGPEFLTYFQNEAQLEKSRLLSDRFSAERPKGSFSTLEIQRTEQGDSAMYLCASSHGQGDAGELFFGEGSRLTVL.

This clone has a single count. DNA of the CDR3: TGTGCCAGCAGCCATAGGAGGCTGGGGAAAATGAACACTGAAGCTTTCTTT. It translates to CASSHRRLGKMNTEAFF. The chain recombines TRBV5-4 with TRBJ1-1; D is uncertain. The CDR3 is 17 residues long. From germline, CDR1 is SGHNT and CDR2 YYREEE (reference sequence). Deletions cut 4 bases from V and 0 bases from J, with 19 bases between.

The chain recombines TRBV6-5 with TRBJ1-1, with TRBD1 matching over 7 bases. Losses at the gene ends were 8 bases for V and 1 base for J; bases not matched to a gene: 7. The CDR3 is made up of 14 amino acids. Per germline, CDR1 MNHEY and CDR2 SVGAGI. The chain's CDR3 is CASGPRTGNTEAFF. DNA of the CDR3: TGTGCCAGCGGCCCGCGGACAGGGAACACTGAAGCTTTCTTT.

This chain links TRBV7-8 with TRBJ2-4, with TRBD2 matching over 7 bases. The V gene's germline CDR1 is SGHVS and CDR2 FQNEAQ. The CDR3 length is 14 residues. V shed 4 bases and J 7 bases; nucleotides not matched to a gene: 7. In nucleotides, the CDR3 is TGTGCCAGCAGCTCGACTAGCCCTCAGAACATTCAGTACTTC. Encoded protein: CASSSTSPQNIQYF.

This chain uses TRBV7-7 with TRBJ2-2; 7 bases match TRBD1. The germline V gene encodes CDR1 SSHAT and CDR2 FNYEAQ (reference sequence). CDR3 length equals 17 residues. V lost 2 bases, J lost 3 bases, and 9 bases stayed unmatched. The CDR3 coding sequence is TGTGCCAGCAGCTTAAACCGAGGTCAGGGGGACACCGGGGAGCTGTTTTTT. Translated, it gives CASSLNRGQGDTGELFF.

This chain's CDR3 is CASSSRGSSSGELFF. The CDR3 DNA is TGTGCCAGCAGCTCCCGCGGGTCCTCTAGCGGGGAGCTGTTTTTT. The V call is TRBV4-2, the J call TRBJ2-2, with D perhaps TRBD2 (5 bases). The CDR3 covers 15 residues. Germline-derived CDR1 and CDR2 are LGHNA and YNFKEQ. With 5 bases removed from V and 7 bases from J, the gap between germline ends came to 17 bases.

The chain joins TRBV19 to TRBJ2-5; a weak D match, TRBD1 (5 bases). The CDR3 has 11 residues. The germline V and J ends were trimmed by 7 bases and 9 bases, with 12 bases remaining between them. Germline V gene sequence: CDR1 LNHDA, CDR2 SQIVND (reference sequence). The CDR3 protein is CASTRWGPQYF. CDR3 nucleotide sequence: TGTGCCAGTACCAGATGGGGCCCCCAGTACTTC.

This clone occurred once. The chain is built from TRBV9 and TRBJ2-1; weak D call: TRBD2 (5 bases). Trimming took 0 bases from V and 2 from J, leaving 12 bases between them. The germline V gene has CDR1 SGDLS and CDR2 YYNGEE. The CDR3 runs to 16 residues. The DNA of the CDR3 is TGTGCCAGCAGCGTAGGCCTCCTAGCTACCTACAATGAGCAGTTCTTC. Its translation: CASSVGLLATYNEQFF.

The chain is built from TRBV5-1 and TRBJ2-3; 9 bases line up with TRBD1. The V gene end was trimmed by 0 bases and the J gene end by 2 bases; junction bases not matched to a gene: 4. This CDR3 has 16 amino acids. Germline CDR1 SGHRS, CDR2 YFSETQ. The CDR3 nucleotides are TGCGCCAGCAGCTTGGGGACAGGGGATAACACAGATACGCAGTATTTT. Translation gives CASSLGTGDNTDTQYF. Full variable domain (remainder filled in from reference TRBV5-1 and TRBJ2-3): KAGVTQTPRYLIKTRGQQVTLSCSPISGHRSVSWYQQTPGQGLQFLFEYFSETQRNKGNFPGRFSGRQFSNSRSEMNVSTLELGDSALYLCASSLGTGDNTDTQYFGPGTRLTVL.

This clone appeared a few times. V and J are TRBV5-4 and TRBJ2-5, with a possible D match to TRBD1 (5 bases). This CDR3 region has 15 residues. Germline assignment: CDR1 SGHNT and CDR2 YYREEE (reference sequence). Trimming removed 0 bases from V and 5 bases from J, with 14 bases in between. Here the CDR3 reads CASSLALGRVETQYF. CDR3 coding DNA: TGTGCCAGCAGCTTGGCCCTGGGGCGCGTGGAGACCCAGTACTTC.

The chain uses TRBV19 and TRBJ1-1, with D possibly being TRBD1 (6 bases). The germline V gene encodes CDR1 LNHDA and CDR2 SQIVND (reference sequence). Trimming took 1 base from V and 1 from J, leaving 13 bases between them. There are 16 residues in the CDR3. For the CDR3, the DNA is TGTGCCAGTAGTATAGCCCACCAGGACAGGAACACTGAAGCTTTCTTT. The encoded protein is CASSIAHQDRNTEAFF.

V usage is TRBV28 and J usage is TRBJ2-7; the match to TRBD1 covers 8 bases. The CDR3 sequence is 13 residues long. J lost 7 bases, V lost 4 bases, and 6 bases had no gene match. The germline gives CDR1 MDHEN, CDR2 SYDVKM. CDR3 DNA sequence: TGTGCCAGCAGTTGGGGACAGGTCGGGGAGCAGTACTTC. It specifies CASSWGQVGEQYF.

V gene TRBV27 combines with J gene TRBJ1-5; D possibly corresponds to TRBD1 (6 bases). Trimming removed 2 bases from V and 4 bases from J, with 6 bases in between. The CDR3 extends over 13 amino acids. Germline V gives CDR1 MNHEY, CDR2 SMNVEV (reference sequence). In DNA form, the CDR3 reads TGTGCCAGCAGTTTACAGGGGAATCAGCCCCAGCATTTT. Translated: CASSLQGNQPQHF.

The chain uses TRBV29-1 and TRBJ1-1; no clear D gene. This CDR3 has 13 amino acids. The germline V and J ends were trimmed by 5 bases and 6 bases, with 16 bases remaining between them. Germline values: CDR1 SQVTM, CDR2 ANQGSEA. The DNA of the CDR3 is TGCAGCGTTCGAGTCATGGTCGGGGCTGAAGCTTTCTTT. It translates to CSVRVMVGAEAFF.

The rearrangement uses TRBV4-3 and TRBJ1-1, with TRBD1 matching 7 bases. CDR3 length: 15 amino acids. CDR1 LGHNA and CDR2 YSLEER come from the germline V gene. Unmatched junction bases numbered 3, after V lost 1 base and J lost 1 base. CDR3 sequence: CASSQADRANTEAFF. DNA of the CDR3: TGCGCCAGCAGCCAAGCCGACAGGGCGAACACTGAAGCTTTCTTT.

CDR3 DNA: TGTGCCAGCTCACCTAACATTGCTGAGGAGGGGGAAAAACTGTTTTTT. Its translation is CASSPNIAEEGEKLFF. This chain uses TRBV18 with TRBJ1-4; perhaps TRBD1 as D (5 bases). CDR1 KGHSH and CDR2 LQKENI come from the germline V gene. V lost 3 bases and J 8 bases, leaving 19 bases between the germline ends. The CDR3 extends over 16 amino acids.